What follows are 2 T cell receptor beta chains derived from one specimen sequenced in a study of blood T cell repertoires in COVID-19 (dated by TCRdb to between 2020 and 2021). Library preparation was by the immunoSEQ multiplex PCR assay. TCRdb stores this immuneACCESS table with in-frame sequences only. Part of the clones is absent; in the studies checked, under half of the shortfall reflects unresolved V genes, and no reason is known for the rest. This sample is represented by 200,000 to 250,000 clones; around 83% of them were singletons. Around 6.8% of the sample rests with the top ten. The sample comprised peripheral blood. These receptors originate from a woman between 45 and 65 years old with acute or convalescent COVID-19.

The count of this clone is one. V usage is TRBV2 and J usage is TRBJ2-3; D may be TRBD2 (5 bases). The V end lost 2 bases, the J end lost 0 bases, and 9 bases lay between the germline ends. Germline loops: CDR1 SNHLY, CDR2 FYNNEI. This CDR3 comprises 15 residues. Here the CDR3 DNA reads TGTGCCAGCAGTGAAAACGGGATAAGCACAGATACGCAGTATTTT. Its protein is CASSENGISTDTQYF. The whole variable domain, remainder taken from reference TRBV2 and TRBJ2-3, is EPEVTQTPSHQVTQMGQEVILRCVPISNHLYFYWYRQILGQKVEFLVSFYNNEISEKSEIFDDQFSVERPDGSNFTLKIRSTKLEDSAMYFCASSENGISTDTQYFGPGTRLTVL.

The chain joins TRBV7-3 to TRBJ2-7; 12 nucleotides match TRBD1. The CDR3 covers 19 residues. CDR1 is SGHTA, CDR2 FQGTGA, per germline. V lost 0 bases, J lost 0 bases, and 9 bases stayed unmatched. The CDR3: CASSLTEGDRGQRSYEQYF. In DNA, the CDR3 is TGTGCCAGCAGCTTAACGGAGGGGGACAGGGGGCAACGCTCCTACGAGCAGTACTTC.